Listed below are T cell receptor beta chains from one sample, sequenced in a study of cytomegalovirus exposure and HLA in healthy donors. Here immunoSEQ multiplex PCR was the method, and the copy in TCRdb shows in-frame clones only, minus some. This sample yields 100,000 or so clones, of which about 73% are seen a single time; around 4.3% belongs to the top ten. The sample taken for sequencing was PBMCs. These receptors all come from a middle-aged woman in good health and CMV-seropositive. Each CDR3 is given with its conserved first and last residue. A D gene is named only where the DNA matches it firmly. Expanded clones get a size class; other rows say once, few or many, or leave the size out.

j_gene,v_gene,d_gene,abundance,CDR3aa,CDR3nt
TRBJ2-1,TRBV9,TRBD2,NA,CASSGRSGTYNEQFF,TGTGCCAGCAGCGGACGTAGCGGGACCTACAATGAGCAGTTCTTC
TRBJ1-2,TRBV5-1,TRBD1,NA,CASSSPGTGHGYTF,TGCGCCAGCAGCTCACCCGGGACAGGGCATGGCTACACCTTC
TRBJ2-5,TRBV11-3,TRBD1,once,CASSTGGRETQYF,TGTGCCAGCAGCACAGGGGGCCGAGAGACCCAGTACTTC
TRBJ2-7,TRBV9,TRBD1,NA,CASSDLGTGSIEQYF,TGTGCCAGCAGTGACCTCGGGACAGGGTCTATCGAGCAGTACTTC
TRBJ2-7,TRBV29-1,TRBD2,NA,CSVRGGTASEQYF,TGCAGCGTGAGGGGAGGGACTGCGAGTGAGCAGTACTTC
TRBJ1-1,TRBV10-3,TRBD1,NA,CAIRGTGDSTNTEAFF,TGTGCCATCAGAGGGACAGGGGATTCCACGAACACTGAAGCTTTCTTT
TRBJ2-5,TRBV5-4,NA,NA,CASSLTGPQETQYF,TGTGCCAGCAGCTTGACAGGACCCCAAGAGACCCAGTACTTC
TRBJ2-1,TRBV27,TRBD2,NA,CASSLTTGGPYNEQFF,TGTGCCAGCAGTTTAACGACGGGAGGCCCGTACAATGAGCAGTTCTTC
TRBJ2-3,TRBV5-1,TRBD2,NA,CASNHETGTSGTDTQYF,TGCGCCAGCAATCATGAGACCGGGACTAGCGGGACAGATACGCAGTATTTT
TRBJ2-2,TRBV4-1,TRBD2,NA,CASSHPSGRGDTGELFF,TGCGCCAGCAGCCACCCTAGCGGGAGGGGGGACACCGGGGAGCTGTTTTTT
TRBJ1-3,TRBV6-6,TRBD1,NA,CASSYLGTANANTIYF,TGTGCCAGCAGTTACCTGGGGACAGCCAACGCGAACACCATATATTTT
TRBJ1-3,TRBV6-5,TRBD1,NA,CASSGDRAANTIYF,TGTGCCAGCAGTGGTGACAGGGCTGCAAACACCATATATTTT
TRBJ1-4,TRBV18,NA,NA,CASSDESRHNEKLFF,TGTGCCAGCTCAGACGAGAGTCGACATAATGAAAAACTGTTTTTT
TRBJ2-5,TRBV13,TRBD1,NA,CASSPRQGTGDQETQYF,TGTGCCAGCAGCCCCCGCCAAGGTACAGGGGATCAAGAGACCCAGTACTTC
TRBJ2-7,TRBV14,TRBD1,NA,CASSQLTGGVDHEQYF,TGTGCCAGCAGCCAGCTGACAGGGGGCGTTGACCACGAGCAGTACTTC
TRBJ2-3,TRBV5-6,TRBD1,NA,CASSLDGRTGWADTQYF,TGTGCCAGCAGCTTGGATGGAAGGACAGGGTGGGCAGATACGCAGTATTTT
TRBJ2-5,TRBV19,NA,NA,CASSINQGRETQYF,TGTGCCAGTAGTATAAATCAGGGGCGAGAGACCCAGTACTTC
TRBJ2-7,TRBV27,NA,NA,CASSLRPSPSYEQYF,TGTGCCAGCAGTCTGCGCCCCTCTCCCTCCTACGAGCAGTACTTC
TRBJ1-1,TRBV19,NA,NA,CASRIRGVRISEAFF,TGTGCCAGTAGGATCAGGGGCGTTCGGATAAGTGAAGCTTTCTTT
TRBJ2-5,TRBV7-8,TRBD2,NA,CASSTRGLADKETQYF,TGTGCCAGCAGCACCCGAGGACTAGCGGATAAAGAGACCCAGTACTTC
TRBJ2-5,TRBV2,NA,NA,CASSEGGLQETQYF,TGTGCCAGCAGTGAAGGAGGCCTCCAAGAGACCCAGTACTTC
TRBJ2-3,TRBV6-5,TRBD2,NA,CASSERLAATDTQYF,TGTGCCAGCAGCGAGCGACTAGCGGCTACAGATACGCAGTATTTT
TRBJ2-5,TRBV28,NA,NA,CASSLYNQETQYF,TGTGCCAGCAGTTTATATAACCAAGAGACCCAGTACTTC
TRBJ2-1,TRBV7-5,NA,once,CARSYMGLAGGNEQFF,TGTGCCAGAAGCTACATGGGACTAGCGGGAGGGAATGAGCAGTTCTTC
TRBJ1-2,TRBV19,NA,NA,CASSPIGRRGYTF,TGTGCCAGTAGTCCAATCGGGAGGCGTGGCTACACCTTC
TRBJ2-6,TRBV30,NA,few,CAWGELSGANVLTF,TGTGCCTGGGGGGAGCTCTCTGGGGCCAACGTCCTGACTTTC
TRBJ2-7,TRBV9,TRBD1,NA,CASSVDGTGVGEQYF,TGTGCCAGCAGCGTAGACGGGACAGGGGTCGGCGAGCAGTACTTC
TRBJ2-2,TRBV19,TRBD2,NA,CASSIMGGTTGELFF,TGTGCCAGTAGTATTATGGGAGGGACCACCGGGGAGCTGTTTTTT
TRBJ2-7,TRBV28,NA,NA,CAIQDGQTSDYEQYF,TGTGCCATTCAAGATGGACAAACGAGCGACTACGAGCAGTACTTC
TRBJ2-2,TRBV6-5,NA,NA,CASSSAGEPTGELFF,TGTGCCAGCAGTTCCGCAGGGGAGCCCACCGGGGAGCTGTTTTTT
TRBJ1-3,TRBV19,NA,NA,CASKSSGNTIYF,TGTGCCAGTAAGAGCTCTGGAAACACCATATATTTT
TRBJ1-1,TRBV4-3,NA,NA,CASSQDEWGTAFF,TGCGCCAGCAGCCAAGATGAATGGGGCACAGCTTTCTTT
TRBJ2-5,TRBV7-2,NA,NA,CASRRRRGETQYF,TGTGCCAGCAGGCGCAGGAGGGGAGAGACCCAGTACTTC
TRBJ2-7,TRBV27,NA,NA,CASMKPGETKQYF,TGTGCCAGCATGAAGCCAGGGGAAACGAAGCAGTACTTC
TRBJ2-3,TRBV5-5,NA,NA,CASSLFRTNQDTQYF,TGTGCCAGCAGCTTGTTCCGTACGAATCAGGATACGCAGTATTTT
TRBJ1-3,TRBV7-2,NA,NA,CASSLARGRGNTIYF,TGTGCCAGCAGCTTAGCGCGGGGCCGCGGTAACACCATATATTTT
TRBJ2-5,TRBV7-9,NA,once,CASSSLSYQETQYF,TGTGCCAGCAGCTCCCTAAGTTATCAAGAGACCCAGTACTTC
TRBJ1-1,TRBV7-2,TRBD1,NA,CASSLNMGQGNTEAFF,TGTGCCAGCAGCTTAAATATGGGACAGGGAAACACTGAAGCTTTCTTT
TRBJ2-7,TRBV5-1,NA,NA,CASSLVSVSYEQYF,TGCGCCAGCAGCTTGGTCTCAGTCAGCTACGAGCAGTACTTC
TRBJ2-5,TRBV19,TRBD1,few,CASSISPGQGETQYF,TGTGCCAGTAGTATATCGCCGGGACAGGGAGAGACCCAGTACTTC
TRBJ1-1,TRBV7-2,NA,NA,CASRKDSYTPEAFF,TGTGCCAGCAGGAAAGACAGTTATACTCCTGAAGCTTTCTTT
TRBJ2-1,TRBV25-1,TRBD2,NA,CASSGGVITYNEQFF,TGTGCCAGCAGCGGGGGGGTTATCACCTACAATGAGCAGTTCTTC
TRBJ2-7,TRBV18,NA,NA,CASRTTEYEQYF,TGTGCCAGCCGAACGACAGAGTACGAGCAGTACTTC
TRBJ1-4,TRBV7-2,TRBD1,NA,CASSSYRGSNEKLFF,TGTGCCAGCAGCTCATACAGGGGCTCTAATGAAAAACTGTTTTTT
TRBJ1-1,TRBV27,TRBD1,NA,CASSYQGALNTEAFF,TGTGCCAGCAGTTATCAGGGGGCCTTGAACACTGAAGCTTTCTTT
TRBJ1-5,TRBV5-4,NA,NA,CASSLGPGNQPQHF,TGTGCCAGCAGCTTGGGTCCCGGCAATCAGCCCCAGCATTTT
TRBJ2-7,TRBV28,TRBD2,NA,CASSPRGVGSYEQYF,TGTGCCAGCAGTCCACGGGGGGTAGGTTCATACGAGCAGTACTTC
TRBJ2-1,TRBV19,NA,once,CASSMSPSGVNEQFF,TGTGCCAGTAGTATGAGCCCCTCAGGGGTCAATGAGCAGTTCTTC
TRBJ2-2,TRBV11-2,TRBD2,once,CASSSQGGTGELFF,TGTGCCAGCAGCTCGCAGGGAGGGACCGGGGAGCTGTTTTTT
TRBJ2-7,TRBV5-1,NA,once,CASSPSGEPYEQYF,TGCGCCAGCAGCCCCTCAGGGGAGCCCTACGAGCAGTACTTC